The clone carrying this TCR beta chain came up a few times. Its target is not known. This sample stems from a study of a mutant IDH1 vaccine in newly diagnosed glioma. On the study more broadly: Following radiotherapy alone, or alongside temozolomide cycles, vaccination was started after an interval of 4-6 weeks. Whole-study findings and limits: It seemed that pseudoprogression was not linked to changes in the top peripheral T cell clonotypes. Researchers report vaccine-induced immune responses in roughly 94% of patients.

Generated by immunoSEQ multiplex PCR, the TCRdb table keeps only in-frame clones and is missing some. The repertoire consists of approximately 60,000 clones, with around 80% occurring once and the leading ten covering around 8%. CDR3 length equals 14 residues. Germline V gene lookup returns CDR1 KGHSH and CDR2 LQKENI. V lost 0 bases and J lost 6, with 9 bases in between. Time point denoted: week 23, last vaccination. Vaccination comprised doses that each held 300 ug of mutant IDH1 20-mer peptide, plus topical imiquimod. This sequence originates from a woman aged 40 to 49 with glioma. Some clones in this sample may be carry-over from other donors' samples. V gene TRBV18 combines with J gene TRBJ1-3; D is unresolved. Here the sequenced sample was PBMCs, taken from a glioma patient whose treatment included an IDH1 peptide vaccine. DNA of the CDR3: TGTGCCAGCTCACCACCGAATGAGGAAAACACCATATATTTT. Protein sequence: CASSPPNEENTIYF.